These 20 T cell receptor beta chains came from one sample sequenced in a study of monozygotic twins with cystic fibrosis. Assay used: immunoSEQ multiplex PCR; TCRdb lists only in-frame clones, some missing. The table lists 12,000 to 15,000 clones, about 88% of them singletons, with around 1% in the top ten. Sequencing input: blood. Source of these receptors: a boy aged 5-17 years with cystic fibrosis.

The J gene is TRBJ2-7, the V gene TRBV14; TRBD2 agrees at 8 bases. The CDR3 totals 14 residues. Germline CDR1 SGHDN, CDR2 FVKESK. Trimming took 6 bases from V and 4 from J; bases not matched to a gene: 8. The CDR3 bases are TGTGCCAGCAGTCCCGGACTAGCAAGATACGAGCAGTACTTC. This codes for CASSPGLARYEQYF.

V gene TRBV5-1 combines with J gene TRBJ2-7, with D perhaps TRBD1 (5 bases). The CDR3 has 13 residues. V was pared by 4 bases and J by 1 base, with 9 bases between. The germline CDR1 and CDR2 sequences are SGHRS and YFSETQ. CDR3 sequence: CASSPAGSYEQYF. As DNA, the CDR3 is TGCGCCAGCAGCCCAGCAGGGTCCTACGAGCAGTACTTC.

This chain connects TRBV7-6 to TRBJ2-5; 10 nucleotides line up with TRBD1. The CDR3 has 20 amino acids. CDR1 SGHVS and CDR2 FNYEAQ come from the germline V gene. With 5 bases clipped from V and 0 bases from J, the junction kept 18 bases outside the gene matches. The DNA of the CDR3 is TGTGCCAGCAGCCCGAGAAGGCGGACAGGGGGTTCCGGGTACCAAGAGACCCAGTACTTC. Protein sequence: CASSPRRRTGGSGYQETQYF.

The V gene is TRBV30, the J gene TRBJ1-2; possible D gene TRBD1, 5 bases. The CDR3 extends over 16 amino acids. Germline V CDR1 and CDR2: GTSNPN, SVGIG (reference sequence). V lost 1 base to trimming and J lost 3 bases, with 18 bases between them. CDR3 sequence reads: CAWSASPDRGDYGYTF. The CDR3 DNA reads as TGTGCCTGGAGTGCCTCCCCGGACCGAGGGGACTATGGCTACACCTTC. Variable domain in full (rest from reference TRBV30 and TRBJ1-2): SQTIHQWPATLVQPVGSPLSLECTVEGTSNPNLYWYRQAAGRGLQLLFYSVGIGQISSEVPQNLSASRPQDRQFILSSKKLLLSDSGFYLCAWSASPDRGDYGYTFGSGTRLTVV.

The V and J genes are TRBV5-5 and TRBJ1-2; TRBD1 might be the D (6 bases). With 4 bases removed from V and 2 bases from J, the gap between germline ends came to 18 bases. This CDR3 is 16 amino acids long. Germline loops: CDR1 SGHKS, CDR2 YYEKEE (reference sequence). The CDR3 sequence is CASSPTQGSVNYGYTF. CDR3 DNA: TGTGCCAGCAGCCCAACACAGGGATCGGTGAACTATGGCTACACCTTC.

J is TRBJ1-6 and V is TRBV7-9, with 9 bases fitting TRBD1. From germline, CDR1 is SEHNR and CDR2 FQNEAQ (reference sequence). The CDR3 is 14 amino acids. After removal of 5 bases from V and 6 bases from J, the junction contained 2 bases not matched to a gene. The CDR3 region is CASSGGQGNSPLHF. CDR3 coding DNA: TGTGCCAGCAGCGGGGGACAGGGTAATTCACCCCTCCACTTT.

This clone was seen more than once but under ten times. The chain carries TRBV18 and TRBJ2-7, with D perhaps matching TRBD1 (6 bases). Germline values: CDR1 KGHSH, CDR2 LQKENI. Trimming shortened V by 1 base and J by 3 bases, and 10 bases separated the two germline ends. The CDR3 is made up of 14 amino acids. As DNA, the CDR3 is TGTGCCAGCTCACCACGTGACAGGAACTACGAGCAGTACTTC. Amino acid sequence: CASSPRDRNYEQYF. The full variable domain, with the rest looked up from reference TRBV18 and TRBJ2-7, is NAGVMQNPRHLVRRRGQEARLRCSPMKGHSHVYWYRQLPEEGLKFMVYLQKENIIDESGMPKERFSAEFPKEGPSILRIQQVVRGDSAAYFCASSPRDRNYEQYFGPGTRLTVT.

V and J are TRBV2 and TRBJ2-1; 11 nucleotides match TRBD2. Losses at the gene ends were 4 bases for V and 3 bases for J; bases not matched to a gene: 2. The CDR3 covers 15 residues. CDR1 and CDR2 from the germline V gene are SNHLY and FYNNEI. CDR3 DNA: TGTGCCAGCAGTGCCGGACTAGCGGGCTACAATGAGCAGTTCTTC. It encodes CASSAGLAGYNEQFF.

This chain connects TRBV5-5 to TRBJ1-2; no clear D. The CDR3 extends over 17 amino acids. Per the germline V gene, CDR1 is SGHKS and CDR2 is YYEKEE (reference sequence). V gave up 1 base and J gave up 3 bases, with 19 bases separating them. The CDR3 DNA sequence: TGTGCCAGCAGCTTGTCCCTAAGTCGCGGCTTAGACTATGGCTACACCTTC. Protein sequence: CASSLSLSRGLDYGYTF.

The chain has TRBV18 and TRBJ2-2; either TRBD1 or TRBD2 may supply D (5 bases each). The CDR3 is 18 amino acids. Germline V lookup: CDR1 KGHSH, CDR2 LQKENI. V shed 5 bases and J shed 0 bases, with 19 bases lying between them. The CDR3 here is CASSSHVPGPTNTGELFF. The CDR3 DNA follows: TGTGCCAGCTCATCGCATGTCCCGGGACCGACGAACACCGGGGAGCTGTTTTTT.

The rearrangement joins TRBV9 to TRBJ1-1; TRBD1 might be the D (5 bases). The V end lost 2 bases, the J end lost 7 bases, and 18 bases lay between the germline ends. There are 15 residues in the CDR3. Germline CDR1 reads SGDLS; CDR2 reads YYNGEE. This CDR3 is CASSVGGTGQSEAFF. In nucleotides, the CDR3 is TGTGCCAGCAGCGTGGGTGGGACGGGGCAAAGTGAAGCTTTCTTT.

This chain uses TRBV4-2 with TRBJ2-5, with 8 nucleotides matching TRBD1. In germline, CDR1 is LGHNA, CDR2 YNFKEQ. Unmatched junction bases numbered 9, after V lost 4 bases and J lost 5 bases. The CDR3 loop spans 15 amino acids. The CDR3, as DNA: TGTGCCAGCAGCCCAGAGACAGGGGATGGGGAGACCCAGTACTTC. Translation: CASSPETGDGETQYF.

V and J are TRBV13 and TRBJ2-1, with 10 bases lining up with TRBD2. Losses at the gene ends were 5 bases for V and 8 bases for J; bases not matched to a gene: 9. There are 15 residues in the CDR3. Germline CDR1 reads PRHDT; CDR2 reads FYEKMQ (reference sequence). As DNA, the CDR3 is TGTGCCAGCAGCGGCCCTAGCGGGGGTTCTCATGAGCAGTTCTTC. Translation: CASSGPSGGSHEQFF. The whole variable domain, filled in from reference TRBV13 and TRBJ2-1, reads AAGVIQSPRHLIKEKRETATLKCYPIPRHDTVYWYQQGPGQDPQFLISFYEKMQSDKGSIPDRFSAQQFSDYHSELNMSSLELGDSALYFCASSGPSGGSHEQFFGPGTRLTVL.

The CDR3: CASSERQGLAQHF. In DNA form, the CDR3 reads TGTGCCAGCAGTGAAAGACAGGGATTAGCCCAGCATTTT. The V call is TRBV6-1, the J call TRBJ1-5; 7 bases fit TRBD1. The CDR3 has 13 residues. Germline assignment: CDR1 MNHNS and CDR2 SASEGT. Trimming took 2 bases from V and 11 from J; bases not matched to a gene: 6.

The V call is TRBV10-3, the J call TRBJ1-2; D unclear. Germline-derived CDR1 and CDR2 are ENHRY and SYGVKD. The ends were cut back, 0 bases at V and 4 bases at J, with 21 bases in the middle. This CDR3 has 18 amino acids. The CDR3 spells CAISESEGPRRMTYGYTF. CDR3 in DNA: TGTGCCATCAGTGAGTCGGAAGGGCCAAGGAGAATGACCTATGGCTACACCTTC.

This CDR3 is CASSVGGIYTEAFF. CDR3 DNA sequence: TGCGCCAGCAGTGTGGGGGGCATCTACACTGAAGCTTTCTTT. This chain links TRBV10-1 with TRBJ1-1; D may be TRBD1 (6 bases). The germline V gene encodes CDR1 WNHNN and CDR2 SYGVQD (reference sequence). Deletions cut 4 bases from V and 3 bases from J, with 12 bases between. The CDR3 is 14 residues long.

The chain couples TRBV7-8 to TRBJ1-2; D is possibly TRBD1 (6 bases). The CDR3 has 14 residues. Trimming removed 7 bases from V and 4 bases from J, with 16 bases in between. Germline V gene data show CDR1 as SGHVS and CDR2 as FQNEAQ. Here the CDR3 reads CASTPLRGGYGYTF. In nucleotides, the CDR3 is TGTGCCAGCACCCCTCTGAGGGGGGGCTATGGCTACACCTTC.

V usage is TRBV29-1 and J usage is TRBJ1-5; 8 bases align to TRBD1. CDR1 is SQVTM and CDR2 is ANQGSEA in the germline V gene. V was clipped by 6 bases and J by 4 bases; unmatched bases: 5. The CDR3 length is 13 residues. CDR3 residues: CSVGQGKNQPQHF. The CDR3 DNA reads TGCAGCGTCGGACAGGGAAAAAATCAGCCCCAGCATTTT. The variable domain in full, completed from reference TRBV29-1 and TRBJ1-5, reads SAVISQKPSRDICQRGTSLTIQCQVDSQVTMMFWYRQQPGQSLTLIATANQGSEATYESGFVIDKFPISRPNLTFSTLTVSNMSPEDSSIYLCSVGQGKNQPQHFGDGTRLSIL.

CDR3 sequence (DNA): TGTGCCAGCAGTCGGACTAGCGGGAGGCCTCCGGTCTACGAGCAGTACTTC. Its translation: CASSRTSGRPPVYEQYF. J is TRBJ2-7 and V is TRBV28, with 14 bases identical to TRBD2. Germline trimming cut 5 bases from V and 3 bases from J; bases unmatched to any gene: 9. The germline CDR1 and CDR2 sequences are MDHEN and SYDVKM. The CDR3 has 17 amino acids.

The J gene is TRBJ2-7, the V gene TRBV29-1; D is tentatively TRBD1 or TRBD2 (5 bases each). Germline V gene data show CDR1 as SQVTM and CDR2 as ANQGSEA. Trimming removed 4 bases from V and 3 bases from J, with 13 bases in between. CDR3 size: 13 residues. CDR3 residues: CSVVGGGFYEQYF. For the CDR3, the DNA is TGCAGCGTTGTTGGGGGTGGTTTCTACGAGCAGTACTTC.